This TCR beta chain came from a study of OX40 agonist ivuxolimab in advanced cancers. In the study overall: The dose-escalation cohort was over 65% male, with a mean age of 60 years, ranging about 23 to 90. Allowance was made for prior anti-PD-1, anti-PD-L1 or anti-CTLA-4 therapy, and roughly 40% had some.

Findings of the study overall: Also showing low normalized T-cell clonal expansion were some of the nonresponders. Expanded clones were, on average, more numerous in CD8+ T cells than in CD4+.

Assay used: immunoSEQ multiplex PCR; TCRdb lists only in-frame clones, some missing. This sample has tens of thousands of clones, with under 90% found just once. CDR3 length: 15 amino acids. The V and J ends lost 5 bases and 2 bases, in that order; junction bases with no gene match: 6. Germline CDR1 SGHAT, CDR2 FQNNGV. On this clone: Its specificity is unknown.

Sequencing was performed on CD4+ or CD8+ T cells sorted from blood, taken in a trial of the OX40 agonist ivuxolimab. V usage is TRBV11-2 and J usage is TRBJ1-1; 9 bases are a match to TRBD1. This receptor was obtained from an adult with an advanced solid tumor such as melanoma, head and neck, liver or kidney cancer. The CDR3 is CASSHETGGNTEAFF. CDR3 bases: TGTGCCAGCAGCCACGAGACAGGGGGAAACACTGAAGCTTTCTTT.